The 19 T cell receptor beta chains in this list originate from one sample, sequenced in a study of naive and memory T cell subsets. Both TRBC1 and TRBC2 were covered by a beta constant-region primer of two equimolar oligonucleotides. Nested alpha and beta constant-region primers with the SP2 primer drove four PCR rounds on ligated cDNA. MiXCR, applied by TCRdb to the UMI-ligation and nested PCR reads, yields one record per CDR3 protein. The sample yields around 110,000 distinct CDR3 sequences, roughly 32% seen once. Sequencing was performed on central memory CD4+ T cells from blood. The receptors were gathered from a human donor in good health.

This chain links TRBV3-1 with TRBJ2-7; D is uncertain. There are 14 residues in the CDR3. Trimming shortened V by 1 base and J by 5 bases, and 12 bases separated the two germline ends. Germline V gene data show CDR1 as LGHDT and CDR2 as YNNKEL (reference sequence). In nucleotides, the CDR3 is TGTGCCAGCAGCCAAGGGGCTACTTTTGACGAGCAGTACTTC. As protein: CASSQGATFDEQYF.

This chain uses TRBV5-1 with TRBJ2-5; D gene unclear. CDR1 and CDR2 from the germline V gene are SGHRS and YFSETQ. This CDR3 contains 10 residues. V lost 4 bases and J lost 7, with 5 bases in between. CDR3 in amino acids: CASSATTQYF. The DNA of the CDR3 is TGCGCCAGCAGCGCGACGACCCAGTACTTC.

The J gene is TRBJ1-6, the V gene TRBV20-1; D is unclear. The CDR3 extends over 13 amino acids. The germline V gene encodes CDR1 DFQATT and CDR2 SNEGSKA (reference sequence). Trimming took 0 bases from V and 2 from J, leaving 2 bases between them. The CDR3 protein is CSARETYNSPLHF. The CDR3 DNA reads TGCAGTGCTAGAGAGACCTATAATTCACCCCTCCACTTT.

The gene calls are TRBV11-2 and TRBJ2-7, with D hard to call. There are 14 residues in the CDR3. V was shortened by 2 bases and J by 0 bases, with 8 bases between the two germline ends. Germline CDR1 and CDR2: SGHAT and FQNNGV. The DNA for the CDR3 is TGTGCCAGCAGCTTAACAATTTACTCCTACGAGCAGTACTTC. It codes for CASSLTIYSYEQYF.

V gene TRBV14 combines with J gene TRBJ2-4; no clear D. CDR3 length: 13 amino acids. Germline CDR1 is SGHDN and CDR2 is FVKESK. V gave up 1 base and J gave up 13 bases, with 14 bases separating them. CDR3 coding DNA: TGTGCCAGCAGCCAAGGGGGTAGGGCCCAGCAGTACTTC. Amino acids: CASSQGGRAQQYF.

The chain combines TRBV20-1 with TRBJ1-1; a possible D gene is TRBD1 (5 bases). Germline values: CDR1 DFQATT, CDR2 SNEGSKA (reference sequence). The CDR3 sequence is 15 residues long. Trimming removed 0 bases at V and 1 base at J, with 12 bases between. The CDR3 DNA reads TGCAGTGCTAGAGACTACAGGATTCGGAACACTGAAGCTTTCTTT. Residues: CSARDYRIRNTEAFF.

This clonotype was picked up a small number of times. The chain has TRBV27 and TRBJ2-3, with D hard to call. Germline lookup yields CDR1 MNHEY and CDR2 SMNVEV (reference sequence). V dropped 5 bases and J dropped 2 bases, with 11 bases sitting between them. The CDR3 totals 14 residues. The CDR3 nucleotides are TGTGCCAGCAGTCGACCCCTACTCACAGATACGCAGTATTTT. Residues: CASSRPLLTDTQYF.

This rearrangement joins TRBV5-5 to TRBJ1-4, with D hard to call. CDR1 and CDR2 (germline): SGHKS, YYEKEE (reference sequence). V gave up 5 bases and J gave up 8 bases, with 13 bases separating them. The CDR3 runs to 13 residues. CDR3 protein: CASSSIRGEKLFF. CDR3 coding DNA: TGTGCCAGCAGTTCGATTCGAGGAGAAAAACTGTTTTTT.

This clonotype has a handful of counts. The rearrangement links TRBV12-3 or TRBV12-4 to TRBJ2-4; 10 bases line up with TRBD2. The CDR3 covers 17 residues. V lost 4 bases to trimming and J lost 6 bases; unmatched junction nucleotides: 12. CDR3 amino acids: CASSYSSGRGGLNIQYF. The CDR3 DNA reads TGTGCCAGCAGTTATTCTAGCGGGAGAGGTGGATTAAACATTCAGTACTTC.

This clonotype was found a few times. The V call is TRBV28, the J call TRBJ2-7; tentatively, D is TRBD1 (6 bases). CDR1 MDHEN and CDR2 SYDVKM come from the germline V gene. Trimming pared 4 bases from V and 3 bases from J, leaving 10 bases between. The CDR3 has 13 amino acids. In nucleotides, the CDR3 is TGTGCCAGCAGTTCCCTCAGGGGCTACGAGCAGTACTTC. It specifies CASSSLRGYEQYF.

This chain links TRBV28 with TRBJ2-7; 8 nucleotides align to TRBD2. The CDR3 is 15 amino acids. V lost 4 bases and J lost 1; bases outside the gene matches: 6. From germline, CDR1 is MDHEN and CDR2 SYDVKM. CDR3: CASSSGGGTSYEQYF. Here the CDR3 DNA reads TGTGCCAGCAGTTCCGGGGGGGGTACTTCCTACGAGCAGTACTTC.

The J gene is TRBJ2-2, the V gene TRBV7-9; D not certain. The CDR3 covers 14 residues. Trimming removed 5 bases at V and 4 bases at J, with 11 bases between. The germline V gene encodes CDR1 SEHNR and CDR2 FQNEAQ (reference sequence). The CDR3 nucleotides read TGTGCCAGCAGCACGCTAGTTCTCACCGGGGAGCTGTTTTTT. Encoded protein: CASSTLVLTGELFF.

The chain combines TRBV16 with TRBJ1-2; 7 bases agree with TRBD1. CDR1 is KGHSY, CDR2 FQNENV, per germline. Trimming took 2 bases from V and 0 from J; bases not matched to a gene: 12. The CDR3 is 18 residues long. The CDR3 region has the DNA TGTGCCAGCAGCCAAGGAGACAGGGCACGGGCCTCTAACTATGGCTACACCTTC. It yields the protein CASSQGDRARASNYGYTF. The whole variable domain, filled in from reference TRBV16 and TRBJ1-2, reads GEEVAQTPKHLVRGEGQKAKLYCAPIKGHSYVFWYQQVLKNEFKFLISFQNENVFDETGMPKERFSAKCLPNSPCSLEIQATKLEDSAVYFCASSQGDRARASNYGYTFGSGTRLTVV.

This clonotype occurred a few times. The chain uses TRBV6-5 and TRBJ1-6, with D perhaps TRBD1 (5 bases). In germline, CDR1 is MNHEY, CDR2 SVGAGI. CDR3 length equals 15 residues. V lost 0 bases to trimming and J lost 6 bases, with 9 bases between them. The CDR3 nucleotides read TGTGCCAGCAGTTACTCGGAGAGGGGTAATTCACCCCTCCACTTT. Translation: CASSYSERGNSPLHF.

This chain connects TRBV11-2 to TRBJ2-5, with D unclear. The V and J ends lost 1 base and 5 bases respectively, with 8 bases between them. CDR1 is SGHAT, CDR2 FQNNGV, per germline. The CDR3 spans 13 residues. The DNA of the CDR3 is TGTGCCAGCAGCTTAGTAGGTCCGGAGACCCAGTACTTC. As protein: CASSLVGPETQYF.

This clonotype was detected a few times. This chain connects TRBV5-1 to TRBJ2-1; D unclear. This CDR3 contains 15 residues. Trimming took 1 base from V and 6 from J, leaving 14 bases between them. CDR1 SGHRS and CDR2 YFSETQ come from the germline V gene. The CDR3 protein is CASSLLDRKGNEQFF. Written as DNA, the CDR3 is TGCGCCAGCAGCTTGTTGGACCGAAAAGGCAATGAGCAGTTCTTC.

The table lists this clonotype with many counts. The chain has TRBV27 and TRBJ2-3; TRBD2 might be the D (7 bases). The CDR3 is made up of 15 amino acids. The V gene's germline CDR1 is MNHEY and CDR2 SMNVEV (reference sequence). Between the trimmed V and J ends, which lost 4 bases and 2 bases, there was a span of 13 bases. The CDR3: CASSSQRDNTDTQYF. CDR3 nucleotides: TGTGCCAGCAGTTCCCAGCGGGACAACACAGATACGCAGTATTTT.

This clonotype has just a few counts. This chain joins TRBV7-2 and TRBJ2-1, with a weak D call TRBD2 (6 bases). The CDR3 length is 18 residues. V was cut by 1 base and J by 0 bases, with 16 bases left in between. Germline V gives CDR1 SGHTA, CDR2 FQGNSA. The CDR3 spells CASSLVPGLAVSYNEQFF. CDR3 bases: TGTGCCAGCAGCTTAGTCCCGGGACTCGCGGTCTCCTACAATGAGCAGTTCTTC.

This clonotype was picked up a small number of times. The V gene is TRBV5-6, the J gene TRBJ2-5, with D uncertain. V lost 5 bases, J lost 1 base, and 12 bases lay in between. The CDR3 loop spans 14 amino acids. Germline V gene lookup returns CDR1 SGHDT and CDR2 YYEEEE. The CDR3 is CASSLTGSQETQYF. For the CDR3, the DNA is TGTGCCAGCAGTCTGACGGGCAGCCAAGAGACCCAGTACTTC.